These 20 T cell receptor beta chains were all obtained from the same sample, sequenced in a study of blood T cell repertoires in COVID-19. The table came from immunoSEQ multiplex PCR; TCRdb's copy has only in-frame clones and leaves some out. The sample shows 94,000 or so clones, about 88% of them seen only once. The sequenced sample was peripheral blood. The receptors derive from a woman of 80 years or more with active COVID-19.

In its sample, this clone was seen once. This chain connects TRBV28 to TRBJ2-7; D might be TRBD2 (6 bases). The CDR3 loop spans 16 amino acids. CDR1 and CDR2 from the germline V gene are MDHEN and SYDVKM. The ends were cut back, 7 bases at V and 0 bases at J, with 19 bases in the middle. Here the CDR3 reads CASTLGESGPSYEQYF. The DNA for the CDR3 is TGTGCCAGCACCCTGGGGGAGAGCGGGCCCTCCTACGAGCAGTACTTC.

The chain combines TRBV28 with TRBJ1-5, with a weak D call TRBD1 (6 bases). Germline CDR1 and CDR2: MDHEN and SYDVKM. This CDR3 is 16 amino acids long. Trimming removed 4 bases from V and 7 bases from J, with 20 bases in between. DNA for the CDR3: TGTGCCAGCAGTTCTACCGGGACTAAGGGACACCAGCCCCAGCATTTT. Amino acids: CASSSTGTKGHQPQHF.

The chain has TRBV7-3 and TRBJ2-1, with a tentative D call TRBD2 (5 bases). With 0 bases removed from V and 7 bases from J, the gap between germline ends came to 13 bases. Germline values: CDR1 SGHTA, CDR2 FQGTGA. This CDR3 spans 15 amino acids. The CDR3 is CASSLTSDPGNEQFF. The CDR3 region has the DNA TGTGCCAGCAGCTTAACTTCGGATCCGGGGAATGAGCAGTTCTTC.

V and J are TRBV3-1 (or the pseudogene TRBV3-2) and TRBJ2-5, with TRBD2 matching over 10 bases. Trimming removed 0 bases from V and 7 bases from J; junction bases left unmatched: 11. The CDR3 extends over 17 amino acids. Per germline, CDR1 LGHDT and CDR2 YNNKEL (reference sequence). CDR3 nucleotides: TGTGCCAGCAGCCAAGATTTGGCAGCGGGAGGGTTTGCGACCCAGTACTTC. Its translation is CASSQDLAAGGFATQYF.

J is TRBJ1-5 and V is TRBV20-1, with 9 nucleotides matching TRBD1. CDR1 is DFQATT, CDR2 SNEGSKA, per germline (reference sequence). The CDR3 extends over 13 amino acids. V lost 3 bases to trimming and J lost 5 bases; unmatched junction nucleotides: 2. The CDR3 reads CSASRDRDQPQHF. In nucleotides, the CDR3 is TGCAGTGCTAGTAGGGACAGGGATCAGCCCCAGCATTTT.

This chain uses TRBV27 with TRBJ2-5, with TRBD2 identical over 9 bases. CDR1 is MNHEY, CDR2 SMNVEV, per germline (reference sequence). After removal of 1 base from V and 7 bases from J, the junction contained 10 bases not matched to a gene. This CDR3 comprises 16 residues. This CDR3 reads CASSLLLAGSTGTQYF. CDR3 in DNA: TGTGCCAGCAGTTTATTGCTAGCGGGATCCACAGGGACCCAGTACTTC.

The V and J genes are TRBV7-2 and TRBJ1-5; D unresolved. Germline assignment: CDR1 SGHTA and CDR2 FQGNSA. The V gene lost 7 bases and the J gene lost 12 bases, with 19 bases spanning the gap. The CDR3 runs to 13 residues. CDR3 nucleotides: TGTGCCAGCACCCCTGGTGGGAGGGCGGTCCAGCATTTT. As protein: CASTPGGRAVQHF.

The chain joins TRBV19 to TRBJ1-5, with 7 bases lining up with TRBD1. The CDR3 loop spans 15 amino acids. The ends lost 1 base at V and 6 bases at J; junction bases unmatched: 6. From germline, CDR1 is LNHDA and CDR2 SQIVND (reference sequence). CDR3 in DNA: TGTGCCAGTAGTATAGGCCAGGGGGACGGTCAGCCCCAGCATTTT. It is translated as CASSIGQGDGQPQHF.

The rearrangement joins TRBV6-2 or TRBV6-3 to TRBJ1-1, with 7 positions matching TRBD1. Trimming cost V 2 bases and J 0 bases; bases outside gene matches: 3. Germline V gives CDR1 MNHEY, CDR2 SVGEGT. The CDR3 has 15 residues. DNA for the CDR3: TGTGCCAGCAGTTACGCCGGGACAGTGAACACTGAAGCTTTCTTT. It codes for CASSYAGTVNTEAFF.

The V gene is TRBV7-6, the J gene TRBJ1-1; tentatively, D is TRBD1 (6 bases). CDR3 length: 13 residues. The V and J ends lost 4 bases and 8 bases respectively, with 14 bases between them. CDR1 and CDR2 (germline): SGHVS, FNYEAQ. The CDR3 here is CASSYGTLVEAFF. In nucleotides, the CDR3 is TGTGCCAGCAGCTACGGGACACTGGTCGAAGCTTTCTTT. Full variable domain (outside the CDR3, taken from reference TRBV7-6 and TRBJ1-1): GAGVSQSPRYKVTKRGQDVALRCDPISGHVSLYWYRQALGQGPEFLTYFNYEAQQDKSGLPNDRFSAERPEGSISTLTIQRTEQRDSAMYRCASSYGTLVEAFFGQGTRLTVV.

V gene TRBV6-1 combines with J gene TRBJ2-7; TRBD2 aligns across 10 bases. CDR1 and CDR2 (germline): MNHNS, SASEGT. This CDR3 spans 17 amino acids. The junction had 10 bases not matched to a gene; V was cut back by 0 bases and J by 5 bases. The DNA for the CDR3 is TGTGCCAGCAGTGAAGCCGCAGCTAGCGGGAGTGGCGACGAGCAGTACTTC. This encodes CASSEAAASGSGDEQYF.

The chain is built from TRBV19 and TRBJ1-4; a weak D match, TRBD1 (6 bases). V was cut by 5 bases and J by 8 bases, with 18 bases left in between. Per the germline V gene, CDR1 is LNHDA and CDR2 is SQIVND (reference sequence). The CDR3 covers 15 residues. The CDR3 reads CASSRTGTRDEKLFF. The CDR3 DNA reads as TGTGCCAGTAGTCGAACCGGGACAAGGGACGAAAAACTGTTTTTT.

The rearrangement uses TRBV4-2 and TRBJ1-4; TRBD1 might be the D (5 bases). This CDR3 comprises 17 residues. From germline, CDR1 is LGHNA and CDR2 YNFKEQ. V was cut by 5 bases and J by 7 bases, with 23 bases left in between. CDR3 DNA sequence: TGTGCCAGCAGCAACGGGGGGTGGGGAGATGGTGTTGAAAAACTGTTTTTT. Amino acid sequence: CASSNGGWGDGVEKLFF.

J is TRBJ2-3 and V is TRBV9; TRBD2 matches at 7 bases. Germline values: CDR1 SGDLS, CDR2 YYNGEE. This CDR3 spans 15 amino acids. V lost 3 bases and J lost 4; bases outside the gene matches: 8. The CDR3 sequence is CASSGSLAGADTQYF. CDR3 nucleotides: TGTGCCAGCAGCGGCAGTCTTGCGGGAGCAGATACGCAGTATTTT.

The rearrangement joins TRBV28 to TRBJ2-7, with 10 bases fitting TRBD1. The V segment lost 2 bases and the J segment 7 bases; nucleotides outside the gene matches: 20. Germline lookup yields CDR1 MDHEN and CDR2 SYDVKM. This CDR3 is 19 amino acids long. The CDR3 region is CASSLLPGQGWWGGREQYF. The CDR3 nucleotides are TGTGCCAGCAGTTTACTACCGGGACAGGGGTGGTGGGGCGGGCGGGAGCAGTACTTC.

The chain employs TRBV11-2 and TRBJ2-1; 8 nucleotides line up with TRBD2. The length of the CDR3 is 18 residues. The germline CDR1 and CDR2 sequences are SGHAT and FQNNGV. J gave up 5 bases and V 5 bases, and 17 bases lay outside the gene matches. The CDR3: CASSPIWGAGGINNEQFF. The CDR3 region has the DNA TGTGCCAGCAGCCCAATCTGGGGGGCGGGAGGAATCAACAATGAGCAGTTCTTC.

The chain uses TRBV28 and TRBJ1-2; 7 bases fit TRBD1. This CDR3 comprises 16 residues. Germline V gene lookup returns CDR1 MDHEN and CDR2 SYDVKM. The ends lost 4 bases at V and 5 bases at J; junction bases unmatched: 13. The CDR3, as DNA: TGTGCCAGCAGTTCACAGGGGTTCGGGCGGGGATATGGCTACACCTTC. It encodes CASSSQGFGRGYGYTF.

The V and J genes are TRBV28 and TRBJ1-5, with D possibly being TRBD1 (5 bases). The germline V gene encodes CDR1 MDHEN and CDR2 SYDVKM. V was clipped by 6 bases and J by 1 base, with 13 bases between them. CDR3 length: 15 residues. This CDR3 reads CASSVDMTSNQPQHF. DNA of the CDR3: TGTGCCAGCAGCGTGGACATGACGAGCAATCAGCCCCAGCATTTT. Together with reference TRBV28 and TRBJ1-5, the CDR3 gives the full variable domain: DVKVTQSSRYLVKRTGEKVFLECVQDMDHENMFWYRQDPGLGLRLIYFSYDVKMKEKGDIPEGYSVSREKKERFSLILESASTNQTSMYLCASSVDMTSNQPQHFGDGTRLSIL.

The gene calls are TRBV29-1 and TRBJ1-1; TRBD1 matches 7 bases. From germline, CDR1 is SQVTM and CDR2 ANQGSEA. This CDR3 region has 14 residues. Germline trimming cut 4 bases from V and 5 bases from J; bases unmatched to any gene: 10. The CDR3 spells CSVAMTGIGTEAFF. For the CDR3, the DNA is TGCAGCGTTGCAATGACAGGGATCGGGACTGAAGCTTTCTTT.

V and J are TRBV9 and TRBJ2-3; tentatively, D is TRBD2 (5 bases). The CDR3 length is 16 residues. The germline V gene encodes CDR1 SGDLS and CDR2 YYNGEE. Trimming took 0 bases from V and 0 from J, leaving 11 bases between them. The CDR3 sequence: CASSVAAGGSTDTQYF. DNA of the CDR3: TGTGCCAGCAGCGTAGCAGCCGGCGGGAGCACAGATACGCAGTATTTT.